What follows are 6 T cell receptor beta chains derived from one specimen sequenced in a study of T-cell memory formation after mild COVID-19. MiXCR, run by TCRdb on the 5' RACE reads, gives a single entry per CDR3 protein. The data show 120,000 to 150,000 distinct CDR3 sequences, roughly 19% seen once. Specimen: PBMCs or a T cell subset sorted from them (not recorded which). These receptors all stem from an adult woman who had mild COVID-19 (a few samples of this study predate the infection). Cell type and time point are not known.

This chain joins TRBV18 and TRBJ2-3; D call uncertain. Trimming pared 1 base from V and 0 bases from J, leaving 14 bases between. Germline V lookup: CDR1 KGHSH, CDR2 LQKENI. The CDR3 loop spans 17 amino acids. CDR3 amino acids: CASSPLNGGSSTDTQYF. The CDR3 DNA is TGTGCCAGCTCACCACTCAACGGCGGATCTAGCACAGATACGCAGTATTTT.

This clonotype was counted only a few times. The chain uses TRBV20-1 and TRBJ1-1; D is unresolved. CDR3 size: 14 residues. Germline values: CDR1 DFQATT, CDR2 SNEGSKA (reference sequence). V shed 0 bases and J shed 5 bases, with 13 bases lying between them. This CDR3 reads CSARDSGVMTEAFF. CDR3 nucleotides: TGCAGTGCTAGAGATTCTGGGGTTATGACTGAAGCTTTCTTT.

The chain recombines TRBV5-4 with TRBJ2-5, with D possibly being TRBD2 (6 bases). This CDR3 region has 14 residues. In germline, CDR1 is SGHNT, CDR2 YYREEE (reference sequence). V lost 0 bases to trimming and J lost 4 bases, with 10 bases between them. The CDR3 DNA sequence: TGTGCCAGCAGCTTGGCGGGAGTTTCAGAGACCCAGTACTTC. Its protein is CASSLAGVSETQYF.

This chain uses TRBV11-3 with TRBJ2-4; D gene unclear. This CDR3 spans 15 amino acids. V lost 1 base, J lost 0 bases, and 7 bases lay in between. From germline, CDR1 is SGHNT and CDR2 YENEEA. Here the CDR3 reads CASSLGTVAKNIQYF. CDR3 DNA sequence: TGTGCCAGCAGCTTAGGCACAGTAGCCAAAAACATTCAGTACTTC.

This chain's CDR3 is CASSPLTSGSINEQFF. Written as DNA, the CDR3 is TGTGCCAGCAGCCCTTTGACTAGCGGGAGTATCAATGAGCAGTTCTTC. The chain combines TRBV27 with TRBJ2-1; TRBD2 matches at 12 bases. The CDR3 consists of 16 residues. Germline-derived CDR1 and CDR2 are MNHEY and SMNVEV (reference sequence). Trimming removed 6 bases from V and 6 bases from J; junction bases left unmatched: 9.

This clonotype was counted only a few times. The rearrangement uses TRBV7-8 and TRBJ2-5; no clear D. CDR1 SGHVS and CDR2 FQNEAQ come from the germline V gene. The CDR3 has 14 residues. V lost 3 bases and J 2 bases, leaving 10 bases between the germline ends. CDR3 DNA: TGTGCCAGCAGCTTCAATGTAGGTCAAGAGACCCAGTACTTC. Translation: CASSFNVGQETQYF.